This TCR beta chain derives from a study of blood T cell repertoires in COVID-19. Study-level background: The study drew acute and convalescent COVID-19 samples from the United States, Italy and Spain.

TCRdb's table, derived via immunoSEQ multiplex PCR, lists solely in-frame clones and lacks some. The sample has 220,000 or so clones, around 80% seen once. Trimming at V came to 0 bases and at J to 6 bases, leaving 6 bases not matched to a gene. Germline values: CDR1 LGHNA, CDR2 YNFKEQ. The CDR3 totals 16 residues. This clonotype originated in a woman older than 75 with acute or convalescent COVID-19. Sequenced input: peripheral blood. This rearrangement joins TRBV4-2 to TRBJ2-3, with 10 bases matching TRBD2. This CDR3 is CASSQDSGRWYDTQYF. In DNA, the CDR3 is TGTGCCAGCAGCCAAGATAGCGGGAGGTGGTATGATACGCAGTATTTT.